A single sample gave rise to the 16 T cell receptor beta chains below, sequenced in a study of CD8+CD57+ T cells in acquired aplastic anemia. The template for TCR beta VDJ and CDR3 sequence profiling was genomic DNA. TCRdb re-called the reads with MiXCR, one entry per CDR3 protein. Of 120,000 or so distinct CDR3 sequences in the sample, about 60% were seen once. CD8+CD57+ cell expansion, shown by flow cytometry, had occurred in the patients selected for sequencing. The sample comprised sorted CD4+, CD8+, or CD8+CD57+ T cells (not recorded which) from PBMCs. These receptors were obtained from a human donor with aplastic anemia.

Turning to this clonotype: The conserved phenylalanine or tryptophan is not found at the CDR3 terminus, so this likely reflects a read error. The chain employs TRBV24-1 and TRBJ2-7; 10 bases fit TRBD2. This CDR3 contains 14 residues. The V gene end was trimmed by 7 bases and the J gene end by 4 bases; junction bases not matched to a gene: 6. Per germline, CDR1 KGHDR and CDR2 SFDVKD. CDR3 region: CATRDSGGLYEQYL. Here the CDR3 DNA reads TGTGCCACCAGAGATAGCGGGGGGCTTTACGAGCAGTACCTC.

The chain is built from TRBV10-2 and TRBJ2-2; D may be TRBD1 or TRBD2 (6 bases each). Between the trimmed V and J ends, which lost 2 bases and 6 bases, there was a span of 16 bases. Germline-derived CDR1 and CDR2 are WSHSY and SAAADI. The CDR3 totals 16 residues. In DNA, the CDR3 is TGCGCCAGCAGTGAGCAGGCAGGGGAGGTCGCCGGGGAGCTGTTTTTT. The encoded protein is CASSEQAGEVAGELFF.

This chain connects TRBV11-2 to TRBJ2-7, with D uncertain. The CDR3 has 18 amino acids. Per germline, CDR1 SGHAT and CDR2 FQNNGV. Trimming pared 4 bases from V and 0 bases from J, leaving 22 bases between. The CDR3 loop is CASSSPPGLGYRSYEQYF. The CDR3 nucleotides read TGTGCCAGCAGCTCCCCCCCCGGGTTGGGATATCGCTCCTACGAGCAGTACTTC.

The chain has TRBV24-1 and TRBJ2-1; 10 positions match TRBD2. The germline V gene encodes CDR1 KGHDR and CDR2 SFDVKD. This CDR3 is built from 12 residues. With 9 bases clipped from V and 8 bases from J, the junction kept 3 bases outside the gene matches. The CDR3 sequence is CATVAGGHEQFF. For the CDR3, the DNA is TGTGCCACCGTAGCGGGGGGCCATGAGCAGTTCTTC.

This clonotype came up many times. The chain uses TRBV7-8 and TRBJ2-3; possible D gene TRBD1, 6 bases. The CDR3 contains 16 residues. Germline CDR1 is SGHVS and CDR2 is FQNEAQ. V lost 3 bases and J lost 3, with 16 bases in between. This CDR3 is CASSFEPGAWTDTQYF. DNA for the CDR3: TGTGCCAGCAGCTTCGAACCAGGGGCATGGACAGATACGCAGTATTTT.

The rearrangement links TRBV5-1 to TRBJ2-5; possible D gene TRBD1, 6 bases. Germline CDR1 is SGHRS and CDR2 is YFSETQ. V lost 2 bases and J lost 5, with 10 bases in between. The CDR3 is 13 residues long. CDR3 DNA: TGCGCCAGCAGCTTTGGGGGCAAGGAGACCCAGTACTTC. Its protein is CASSFGGKETQYF.

The rearrangement links TRBV5-6 to TRBJ1-1; 7 bases line up with TRBD1. The germline CDR1 and CDR2 sequences are SGHDT and YYEEEE. Unmatched junction bases numbered 5, after V lost 3 bases and J lost 3 bases. The CDR3 is made up of 14 amino acids. The CDR3 nucleotides read TGTGCCAGCAGCTGGGGGACAGAGGACACTGAAGCTTTCTTT. Protein: CASSWGTEDTEAFF.

The chain has TRBV28 and TRBJ2-7; a weak D match, TRBD1 (6 bases). V lost 3 bases and J 5 bases, leaving 14 bases between the germline ends. CDR3 length: 14 amino acids. Germline assignment: CDR1 MDHEN and CDR2 SYDVKM. CDR3 DNA: TGTGCCAGCAGTTTGACAGGTAAAAAGGACGAGCAGTACTTC. Protein product: CASSLTGKKDEQYF.

The chain joins TRBV29-1 to TRBJ2-3, with D tentatively TRBD2 (6 bases). The CDR3 is 14 residues long. Trimming removed 3 bases at V and 1 base at J, with 11 bases between. Germline-derived CDR1 and CDR2 are SQVTM and ANQGSEA. CDR3 amino acids: CSVDGGVRTDTQYF. The CDR3 nucleotides read TGCAGCGTTGACGGCGGGGTCCGCACAGATACGCAGTATTTT.

This clonotype turned up a few times. The CDR3 spells CASSFGTSGGGGETQYF. CDR3 nucleotide sequence: TGTGCCAGCAGTTTCGGGACTAGCGGGGGGGGCGGAGAGACCCAGTACTTC. This rearrangement joins TRBV12-3 or TRBV12-4 to TRBJ2-5; 16 nucleotides align to TRBD2. V was pared by 3 bases and J by 4 bases, with 5 bases of the junction left unmatched. The CDR3 has 17 amino acids.

The chain uses TRBV10-3 and TRBJ1-2; tentative D call: TRBD1 (6 bases). Trimming left V 0 bases short and J 8 bases short, with 13 bases between. This CDR3 spans 14 amino acids. Germline loops: CDR1 ENHRY, CDR2 SYGVKD. CDR3 bases: TGTGCCATCAGTGAGTCTTCGGGGGGCGACGGCTACACCTTC. Protein product: CAISESSGGDGYTF.

This clonotype was detected ten times or more. The chain carries TRBV4-1 and TRBJ1-1, with a possible D match to TRBD1 (6 bases). V was pared by 3 bases and J by 6 bases, with 17 bases between. This CDR3 comprises 15 residues. CDR1 and CDR2 from the germline V gene are MGHRA and YSYEKL. The CDR3 sequence: CASSQRQALRPEAFF. The DNA for the CDR3 is TGCGCCAGCAGCCAGCGACAGGCCCTACGGCCTGAAGCTTTCTTT.

This clonotype was seen a single time. CDR3 nucleotides: TGTGCCAGCCGCGATGGGGGGTCTGGGGAGCAGTACTTC. As protein: CASRDGGSGEQYF. This chain links TRBV2 with TRBJ2-7; weak D call: TRBD2 (6 bases). V was clipped by 8 bases and J by 7 bases, with 18 bases between them. CDR3 length: 13 residues. CDR1 and CDR2 (germline): SNHLY, FYNNEI.

As for this clonotype: A much larger clone lies one base from this, so it may be a read error. The V and J genes are TRBV7-9 and TRBJ2-3; no firm D call. Germline loops: CDR1 SEHNR, CDR2 FQNEAQ (reference sequence). Trimming removed 8 bases at V and 8 bases at J, with 17 bases between. This CDR3 contains 13 residues. The CDR3 here is CASGNGGLATQYF. The DNA of the CDR3 is TGTGCCAGCGGGAACGGTGGTTTGGCTACGCAGTATTTT.

The gene calls are TRBV9 and TRBJ1-2, with D possibly TRBD1 on 5 matching bases. Germline CDR1 and CDR2: SGDLS and YYNGEE. This CDR3 has 11 amino acids. V dropped 3 bases and J dropped 6 bases, with 6 bases sitting between them. CDR3 bases: TGTGCCAGCAGCGGACAGCATGGCTACACCTTC. Its translation is CASSGQHGYTF.

The chain's CDR3 is CASSLVSYTQETQYF. In DNA, the CDR3 is TGTGCCAGCAGCTTGGTGTCGTACACGCAAGAGACCCAGTACTTC. The V and J genes are TRBV5-5 and TRBJ2-5; D remains unclear. The germline gives CDR1 SGHKS, CDR2 YYEKEE (reference sequence). The CDR3 spans 15 residues. Trimming stripped 0 bases from V and 2 bases from J, with 11 bases between.